Described below is a single TCR beta chain sequence and its context. What it recognizes is unknown. V lost 1 base to trimming and J lost 7 bases, with 13 bases between them. The V gene's germline CDR1 is MNHEY and CDR2 SMNVEV (reference sequence). This CDR3 comprises 15 residues. These data are taken from a study of T cell responses to AZD1222 COVID-19 vaccine. Broader study findings: Nearly half of spike-specific TCRs reportedly target unmutated variant regions. Repertoire sampling was restricted to post-peak T cell response timepoints.

Produced via immunoSEQ multiplex PCR; TCRdb's table is partial and in-frame only. The data show 93,000 or so clones, with around 90% seen just once and around 4.8% held by the top ten. Sequencing used peripheral blood, obtained on day 0 of AZD1222 vaccination. V gene TRBV27 combines with J gene TRBJ1-4; TRBD1 might be the D (5 bases). This receptor was taken from an adult in good health. Written as DNA, the CDR3 is TGTGCCAGCAGTTTATTCGGGGCAAGGGGTGAAAAACTGTTTTTT. It yields the protein CASSLFGARGEKLFF.